The T cell receptor (beta chain) under discussion was sequenced for a study of cytomegalovirus exposure and HLA in healthy donors (dated 2017 in TCRdb). A note on the overall study: According to an earlier analysis of 587 of the donors, 150 million to 200 million T cells yielded 120 million or so unique TCR beta sequences and more than 250 Gb of sequence data. Roughly 300 gigabases of sequencing data and around 80 million unique TCR sequences made up an early release that covered approximately 620 HLA-typed donors. The genetic ancestry cluster associated with self-reported Caucasian donors included about 81% of the roughly 400 genotyped donors. The study aimed to test whether cataloging public T cell receptors could reveal signatures of past pathogen exposure. The T cell repertoires of some 670 subjects were profiled by immunosequencing and related to cytomegalovirus serostatus. In addition to the first cohort of around 670 subjects, a separate validation cohort of 130 or so different subjects was used. To predict cytomegalovirus infection status, the study brought together high-throughput TCR immunosequencing, statistical association of individual TCRs with disease status, and machine learning. A later analysis re-examined previously published TCR beta repertoires from just over 650 donors and added high-resolution HLA genotyping to investigate patterns of TCR occurrence. In the later analysis, no new phenotypic data were used to find candidate immune exposures; instead, reliance was placed on TCR beta sequences and their occurrence across donors. In an earlier analysis of around 540 of the donors, high-throughput TCR beta sequencing was used to judge whether each TCR beta V gene segment behaved as functional or pseudogenic. Alongside the repertoire data, information on donor age, sex, ethnicity and CMV serostatus was compiled. A later genetic analysis used genome-wide SNP genotypes for about three fifths of the 666 donors, treating that subset as a discovery cohort. Every repertoire in the discovery cohort had been generated on one and the same sequencing platform. HLA typing included class I and class II loci at four-digit resolution. The number of donors typed differed by locus, with about 629-630 for A, B, C, DRB1 and DQB1, roughly 550 for DQA1, over 600 for DPA1, and about 450 for DPB1. About five DR-DQ haplotypes were treated as single units for association and clustering because of strong linkage in the cohort. Among about 390 genotyped donors of the cohort, an average of around 240,000 unique TCR beta nucleotide sequences were sequenced per donor, roughly 18% of them non-productive.

The paper's findings and limits, for the study overall: A later analysis found that most CMV-associated TCR beta chains appeared HLA-restricted, with HLA associations seemingly driven largely by CMV exposure. V-gene and J-gene trimming of TCR beta chains was associated with a missense DCLRE1C variant in a later genetic analysis, and the association was replicated in an independent cohort. Correlated functional status among segregating V segments might be attributable to linkage disequilibrium, but an unknown experimental factor could not be ruled out. Compared with the approximately 670-donor mean, donors in an Asian-associated ancestry cluster had fewer N-insertions in productive TCRs, according to a later genetic analysis. Several of the top co-occurrence clusters appeared to be linked to parvovirus B19, influenza, CMV and Epstein-Barr virus, according to a later analysis. In a later analysis, HLA-associated TCR beta chains were found to be more clonally expanded and to have lower generation probabilities than equally common non-associated chains. In vitro tests confirmed that three of the cytomegalovirus-associated TCR beta chains recognize cytomegalovirus antigens. Specific HLA alleles were associated with 15,000 to 20,000 TCR beta sequences at a false discovery rate of 0.05 in a later analysis. According to the authors, the approach could potentially be generalized to other disease states and immunological phenotypes. About 17 rarely observed V segments, including chromosome 9 orphons, were excluded from the earlier analysis of a few hundred of the donors because counts were too low. Most TCR sequences were seen in very few donors, while some public TCRs were found in many individuals. The study listed 170 or so TCR beta chains as associated with cytomegalovirus. When HLA alleles, especially DR and DQ, strongly co-occurred, TCR associations were difficult to assign to individual alleles. A group of highly shared sequence variants was considered likely to be a technical artifact of the sequencing pipeline. In a later analysis, the rate of TCR association differed among HLA loci, with DRB1 alleles having the most associated TCRs and HLA-C alleles having the fewest. The only immune exposure information available for the cohort was CMV serostatus. Some IMGT-functional V segments, including TRBV6-2 and TRBV6-3, could not be told apart with the 87-base-pair reads, so those segments were excluded. Sequencing depth was assumed to be roughly uniform across donors in the presence/absence analyses, though that assumption may not hold. In both the original and validation cohorts, the classifier was reported to diagnose cytomegalovirus status with high specificity and sensitivity. Because HLA typing was missing for some donors at each locus, association tests included only the typed subset. Only TCR beta chains were sequenced in this cohort, and the absence of alpha or paired-chain data limited detectable features. A further reported finding was that TCR beta sequences accurately predicted the HLA-A and HLA-B alleles for most subjects in the first cohort. In an earlier analysis of approximately 590 of the donors, most TCR beta V segments were observed in productive rearrangements about 87% or about 30% of the time, broadly matching IMGT annotations.

This clone occurred a few times. Its antigen has not been determined. No much larger clonotype is one base removed from it; base qualities were not supplied. CDR1 and CDR2 are read off the germline V gene (reference sequence) as GTSNPN and SVGIG. The CDR3, from cysteine to phenylalanine, totals 14 residues. Of all the DNA, just the CDR3 is kept, 42 bases in frame from base 1. V is clipped by 5 bases and J by 0 bases, and the sequence between their germline boundaries is 11 bases long. Libraries were built with the immunoSEQ multiplex PCR assay. For the multiplex PCR, a mixture combining 60 forward primers for TCR Vbeta segments and 13 reverse primers for TCR Jbeta segments was used. Amplification of the CDR3 region of rearranged TCR beta genes was performed with a multiplex PCR assay on genomic DNA. Amplified TCR beta libraries were sequenced as 87-base-pair reads on the Illumina HiSeq System. Under the source paper's analysis protocol: In a later analysis, roughly 80 million unique TCR beta chains were counted across the 650 to 750 repertoires, and some 10 million of these chains were shared by at least two donors. Raw reads were error-corrected and collapsed into unique sequences by a nearest-neighbor algorithm in which closely related sequences were merged to remove PCR and sequencing errors. To assign V, D and J gene segments, CDR3 sequences were aligned to IMGT reference sequences. For a sequence to be retained, a match of at least six nucleotides was required to both a V gene segment and a J gene segment. Rearrangements were called productive when the CDR3 lacked stop codons and stayed in frame with V and J; all others were non-productive. Following IMGT convention, CDR3 was defined as the stretch from the second conserved V-encoded cysteine up to the conserved J-encoded phenylalanine. The earlier analysis of 587 of the donors excluded sequences that lacked an unambiguous match to a single V gene segment. An earlier analysis of several hundred of the donors called V segments functional above 56.7% productive rearrangements and segregating when the between-donor standard deviation exceeded 5%. A statistical classification framework was developed to diagnose cytomegalovirus status using the catalog of TCR beta chain sequences. In a later analysis, TCR nucleotide sequences were compared against IMGT/GENE-DB human TR gene sequences so that V and J genes could be assigned. Using the TCRdist pipeline, a later analysis assigned CDR3 sequences along with most-parsimonious VDJ recombination scenarios. In a later analysis, every TCR beta chain was defined by the combination of its CDR3 amino acid sequence and its V-gene family, and reads without a unique V-gene family were dropped. A later analysis removed roughly 590 highly shared, low-generation-probability nucleotide sequences to deal with suspected cross-contamination and a sequencing artifact. In a later analysis, a clonal expansion index was calculated for each public chain from normalized within-repertoire ranks of inferred template counts. In a later analysis, generation probabilities were computed using a VDJ recombination model fitted to out-of-frame rearrangements, and the results were checked against IGoR. In a later analysis, TCR-TCR, TCR-HLA and TCR-CMV co-occurrence was scored with hypergeometric tests, and a repertoire-size bias correction was applied to TCR pairs. A later analysis estimated false discovery rates by permuting HLA or CMV assignments 20 times. In a later analysis, co-occurring TCRs were grouped with DBSCAN, and TCRdist sequence similarity was added when clustering was performed within HLA-allele-positive subsets. For co-occurrence clustering, repertoires with fewer than 30,000 or more than 120,000 public chains were excluded, along with four or five repertoires with anomalous nucleotide sharing. The table was pulled from immuneACCESS by TCRdb, which kept in-frame rearrangements only. Such tables lose some clones; where checked, under half of the loss comes from unresolved V genes, and the rest has no known cause. The V and J calls and clone size were taken over from that table, and D and trimming were inferred from the DNA. The sample table contains about 120,000 clones; only one count was recorded for around four fifths of them. The leading ten clones occupy 25% to 35% of the sample.

In total, 630 or so healthy bone marrow donors made up the cohort. All cohort members were sampled while nominally healthy, although unrecorded immune exposures were likely present. The donor tested CMV seropositive and was one of the 289 seropositive cohort members. Each donor provided a peripheral blood sample, and peripheral blood mononuclear cells were used for TCR beta sequencing. The Qiagen DNeasy Blood Extraction Kit was used to extract genomic DNA from the blood cell samples. The V and J genes are TRBV30 and TRBJ2-4, and TRBD2 may be the D gene, going by 6 matching bases. The receptor was isolated from a man between 60 and 75 years old in good health and CMV-seropositive. Sequencing was done on a sample of PBMCs. The CDR3 region has the sequence CAWEEGIAKNIQYF. The nucleotide sequence reads TGTGCCTGGGAGGAGGGGATAGCCAAAAACATTCAGTACTTC.